This T cell receptor beta chain appears in the sequencing data of a study of blood T cell repertoires in COVID-19. Turning to the study itself: The United States, Italy and Spain were the sources of the acute and convalescent COVID-19 samples. PBMCs, B-cell-depleted T cells, or T cells were the source of the cDNA or gDNA that made up the material.

Trimming removed 3 bases from V and 6 bases from J, with 10 bases in between. Looked up from germline, CDR1 is LNHDA and CDR2 is SQIVND (reference sequence). The CDR3 length is 13 residues. How the authors handled the data: Using reference gene primer amplification, nucleated cell counts were estimated. Profiled with immunoSEQ multiplex PCR; TCRdb holds only in-frame clones, not every one. V and J calls and clone size are copied from that table; D and trimming were computed from the DNA. This sample has roughly 110,000 clones; about 88% occur once, and the top ten carry more than 7%. The sample taken for sequencing was peripheral blood. The chain couples TRBV19 to TRBJ2-3, with D tentatively TRBD1 (6 bases). This receptor was obtained from a woman in her 70s who had recovered from COVID-19. CDR3 nucleotide sequence: TGTGCCAGTAGTATCGTCAGGGGTGATACGCAGTATTTT. Translated, it gives CASSIVRGDTQYF.